A selection of T cell receptor beta chains follows, all from one sample in a study of T cells after posttransplantation cyclophosphamide. TCRdb's copy holds only in-frame clones and misses some; the assay was immunoSEQ multiplex PCR. Here the sample spans 25,000 or so clones, about 82% being singletons. The sample taken for sequencing was PBMCs. The receptors were sampled from a woman aged 60 to 75 with a blood cancer, CMV-positive, and with a related stem cell donor. Each CDR3 is given with its conserved first and last residue. Each record gives: J gene, V gene, D gene, clone size, CDR3 protein. D genes are given only for firm matches. Clone size is not always given. Where it is, it says once, few, many or a class for expanded clones.

TRBJ1-2	TRBV29-1	-	-	CSVSSGNYGYTF
TRBJ1-4	TRBV7-6	-	-	CASSVAGAGTNEKLFF
TRBJ2-5	TRBV19	TRBD2	once	CASSGTTTFKETQYF
TRBJ1-1	TRBV6-5	-	-	CASSYRGEGEAFF
TRBJ2-1	TRBV29-1	TRBD1	few	CSTRQGYNEQFF
TRBJ1-2	TRBV2	TRBD1	-	CASNLQGFDYGYTF
TRBJ2-2	TRBV10-1	-	once	CASSVPGAGTGELFF
TRBJ1-3	TRBV9	-	few	CASSVWGDSGNTIYF
TRBJ2-1	TRBV12-5	TRBD2	few	CASGRRDYYNEQFF
TRBJ1-2	TRBV2	-	-	CASSENTEYGYTF
TRBJ1-2	TRBV2	-	-	CASRESTYGYTF
TRBJ1-1	TRBV5-1	-	-	CASSLVATEAFF
TRBJ1-2	TRBV19	-	-	CASSPPGVTNYGYTF
TRBJ2-6	TRBV29-1	-	-	CSVTLTGKAGANVLTF
TRBJ2-2	TRBV11-2	TRBD2	-	CASRRVGEGNTGELFF
TRBJ2-5	TRBV7-3	-	once	CASSYTGGGGTQYF
TRBJ1-1	TRBV30	TRBD1	few	CALERQGMNTEAFF
TRBJ2-1	TRBV5-4	-	-	CASSLRGLYNEQFF
TRBJ2-3	TRBV28	TRBD2	-	CASSSDGVDPSGHIPDTQYF
TRBJ1-1	TRBV7-8	-	-	CASSLQVNTEAFF
TRBJ1-3	TRBV19	-	-	CASTPWSSGNTIYF
TRBJ2-5	TRBV7-8	-	-	CASSLGHPQETQYF
TRBJ2-7	TRBV7-8	TRBD1	-	CASSIRQGPSYEQYF
TRBJ2-2	TRBV7-2	TRBD2	few	CASSPGTSRELFF
TRBJ1-1	TRBV11-2	-	-	CASSLQGAEAFF
TRBJ2-7	TRBV7-2	TRBD2	-	CASSLFGGSSYEQYF
TRBJ2-3	TRBV5-5	-	-	CASSFSVGTADYTDTQYF
TRBJ2-3	TRBV15	TRBD2	-	CATSFGLAGGTDTQYF
TRBJ1-5	TRBV5-8	-	-	CASSLVGWSNQPQHF
TRBJ2-7	TRBV27	-	-	CASSLSWRSGEQYF
TRBJ2-7	TRBV29-1	-	-	CSVGRDTYEQYF
TRBJ1-5	TRBV18	-	-	CASSLQGYSNQPQHF
TRBJ2-7	TRBV19	TRBD1	-	CASSMTDRVYEQYF
TRBJ1-5	TRBV4-1	-	-	CASSQDQMRGGQPQHF
TRBJ1-1	TRBV18	-	-	CASSLQSENTEAFF
TRBJ1-2	TRBV10-3	TRBD1	once	CATEDPETGGYYGYTF
TRBJ2-5	TRBV7-9	TRBD1	-	CASSLTGQGLETQYF
TRBJ2-2	TRBV5-5	TRBD1	-	CASSYTGGELFF
TRBJ1-4	TRBV15	TRBD1	-	CATSRQGATNEKLFF
TRBJ2-1	TRBV2	TRBD2	-	CASSERLREGKDEQFF
TRBJ2-3	TRBV19	TRBD1	-	CASSIRGTDTQYF
TRBJ1-5	TRBV7-7	-	-	CASSYRDEYSNQPQHF
TRBJ1-5	TRBV18	-	-	CASSVGANQPQHF
TRBJ2-7	TRBV5-1	-	-	CASSVGGAGVYEQYF
TRBJ1-2	TRBV6-5	TRBD1	-	CASISSRGRLGGYTF
TRBJ2-1	TRBV6-1	-	-	CAIRGLLSSYNEQFF
TRBJ2-3	TRBV7-6	TRBD2	few	CASSLLAGGPTDTQYF
TRBJ1-5	TRBV6-6	-	-	CASSRDLNSNQPQHF
TRBJ2-3	TRBV7-2	TRBD1	-	CASSPNRGGTQYF
TRBJ1-2	TRBV4-1	-	-	CASSQIRGLTDGYTF
TRBJ1-2	TRBV30	-	-	CAWRPALQGGYGYTF
TRBJ2-7	TRBV5-1	TRBD1	-	CASSLEQGSEQYF
TRBJ1-3	TRBV6-5	TRBD1	-	CASTRTGAGNTIYF
TRBJ2-1	TRBV2	TRBD2	-	CASSERLASSYNEQFF
TRBJ2-2	TRBV4-1	TRBD1	-	CASSLWGQTTGELFF
TRBJ2-5	TRBV18	-	once	CASSPSPGETQYF
TRBJ1-4	TRBV16	-	few	CASSPRGNEKLFF
TRBJ2-1	TRBV7-3	TRBD1	-	CASSPVGQGYNEQFF